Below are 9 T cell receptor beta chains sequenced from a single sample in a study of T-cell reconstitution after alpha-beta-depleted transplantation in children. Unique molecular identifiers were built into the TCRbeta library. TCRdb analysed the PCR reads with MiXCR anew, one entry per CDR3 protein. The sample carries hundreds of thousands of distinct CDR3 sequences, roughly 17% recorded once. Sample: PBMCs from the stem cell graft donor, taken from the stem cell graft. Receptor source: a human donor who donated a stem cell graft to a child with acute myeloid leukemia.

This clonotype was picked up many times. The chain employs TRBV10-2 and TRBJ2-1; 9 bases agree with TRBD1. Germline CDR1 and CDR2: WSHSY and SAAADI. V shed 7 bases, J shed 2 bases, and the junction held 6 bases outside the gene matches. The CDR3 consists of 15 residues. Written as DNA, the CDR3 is TGCGCCAGCACCGGACAGGGGCGAACCTACAATGAGCAGTTCTTC. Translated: CASTGQGRTYNEQFF.

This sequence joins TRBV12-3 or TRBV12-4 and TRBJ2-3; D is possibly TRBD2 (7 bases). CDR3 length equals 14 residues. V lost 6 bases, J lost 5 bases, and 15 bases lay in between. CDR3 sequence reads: CASRGGQGKDTQYF. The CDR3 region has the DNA TGTGCCAGCAGGGGGGGGCAGGGAAAAGATACGCAGTATTTT.

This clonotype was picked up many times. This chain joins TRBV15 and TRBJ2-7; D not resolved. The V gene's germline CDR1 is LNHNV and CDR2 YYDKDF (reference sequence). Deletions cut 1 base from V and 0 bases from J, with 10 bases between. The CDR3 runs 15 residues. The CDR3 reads CATSRAVLNSYEQYF. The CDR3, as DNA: TGTGCCACCAGCAGAGCCGTTCTAAACTCCTACGAGCAGTACTTC.

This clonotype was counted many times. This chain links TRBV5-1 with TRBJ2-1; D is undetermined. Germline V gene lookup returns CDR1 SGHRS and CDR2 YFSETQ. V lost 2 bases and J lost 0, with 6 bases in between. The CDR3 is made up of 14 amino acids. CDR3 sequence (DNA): TGCGCCAGCAGCTTATGGAACTCCTACAATGAGCAGTTCTTC. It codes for CASSLWNSYNEQFF.

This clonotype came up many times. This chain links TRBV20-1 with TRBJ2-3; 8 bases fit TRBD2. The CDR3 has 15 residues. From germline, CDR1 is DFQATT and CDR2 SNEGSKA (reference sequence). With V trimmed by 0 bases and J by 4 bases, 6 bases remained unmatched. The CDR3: CSARDPGGPPDTQYF. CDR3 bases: TGCAGTGCTAGAGATCCGGGGGGGCCTCCAGATACGCAGTATTTT.

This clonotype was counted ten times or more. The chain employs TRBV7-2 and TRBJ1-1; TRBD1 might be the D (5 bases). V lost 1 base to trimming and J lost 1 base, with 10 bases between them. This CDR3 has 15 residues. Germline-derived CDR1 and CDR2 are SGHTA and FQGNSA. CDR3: CASSLEGRQNTEAFF. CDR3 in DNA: TGTGCCAGCAGCTTAGAGGGACGGCAGAACACTGAAGCTTTCTTT.

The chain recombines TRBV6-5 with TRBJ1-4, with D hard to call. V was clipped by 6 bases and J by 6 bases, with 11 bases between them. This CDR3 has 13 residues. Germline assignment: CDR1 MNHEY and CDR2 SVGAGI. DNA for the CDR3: TGTGCCAGCAGCCTACGTCGCGATGAAAAACTGTTTTTT. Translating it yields CASSLRRDEKLFF.

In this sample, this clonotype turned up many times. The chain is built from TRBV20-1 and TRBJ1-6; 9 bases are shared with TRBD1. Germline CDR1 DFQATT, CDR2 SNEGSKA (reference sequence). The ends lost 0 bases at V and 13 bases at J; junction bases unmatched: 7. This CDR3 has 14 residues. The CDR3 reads CSARDLGTGSPLHF. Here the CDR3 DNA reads TGCAGTGCTAGAGATCTAGGGACAGGGTCGCCCCTCCACTTT.

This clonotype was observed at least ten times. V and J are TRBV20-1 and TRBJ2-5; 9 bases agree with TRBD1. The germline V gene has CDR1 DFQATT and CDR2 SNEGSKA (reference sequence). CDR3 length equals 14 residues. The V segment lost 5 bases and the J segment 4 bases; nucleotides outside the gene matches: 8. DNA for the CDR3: TGCAGTGCTGAGGACAGGGGAGAGGTAGAGACCCAGTACTTC. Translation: CSAEDRGEVETQYF.